These 25 T cell receptor beta chains were all obtained from the same sample, sequenced in a study of identical twins. TCRdb itself ran the 5' RACE reads through MiXCR, one entry per CDR3 protein. The sample yields 450,000 to 600,000 distinct CDR3 sequences, approximately 20% seen once. These sequences were also reported in another study, on yellow fever vaccine responses in identical twins.

Sequencing was carried out using CD4+ T cells sorted from blood. The receptors originated from a woman aged 18-35 years in good health.

The chain joins TRBV5-1 to TRBJ2-3; D might be TRBD2 (5 bases). The CDR3 loop spans 14 amino acids. The V gene's germline CDR1 is SGHRS and CDR2 YFSETQ. V dropped 5 bases and J dropped 2 bases, with 12 bases sitting between them. The DNA for the CDR3 is TGCGCCAGCAGACTCCCGGGATCCACAGATACGCAGTATTTT. Amino acids: CASRLPGSTDTQYF.

This clonotype came up a few times. The chain recombines TRBV7-8 with TRBJ1-5; D remains unclear. The CDR3 totals 16 residues. Deletions cut 0 bases from V and 0 bases from J, with 9 bases between. Germline assignment: CDR1 SGHVS and CDR2 FQNEAQ. The CDR3 spells CASSLARDNSNQPQHF. As DNA, the CDR3 is TGTGCCAGCAGCTTAGCTCGCGATAATAGCAATCAGCCCCAGCATTTT.

As for this clonotype: One end of the junction fails to match germline, which may point to a read error. V and J are TRBV6-1 and TRBJ1-1, with D perhaps matching TRBD1 (5 bases). The length of the CDR3 is 16 residues. Per the germline V gene, CDR1 is MNHNS and CDR2 is SASEGT. The CDR3 DNA is TGTGCCAGCGGTGATGAGGGGTTAATCTTGGGCACTGAAGCTTTCTTT. Protein: CASGDEGLILGTEAFF.

The chain carries TRBV5-1 and TRBJ2-2, with a possible D match to TRBD1 (5 bases). The CDR3 is 15 residues long. V was cut by 6 bases and J by 4 bases, with 16 bases left in between. CDR1 is SGHRS, CDR2 YFSETQ, per germline. The CDR3 DNA reads TGCGCCAGCACGAAGATGATCCAGGGCACCGGGGAGCTGTTTTTT. Translated: CASTKMIQGTGELFF.

This chain joins TRBV12-3 or TRBV12-4 and TRBJ1-5; D possibly corresponds to TRBD1 (6 bases). This CDR3 comprises 13 residues. V lost 7 bases to trimming and J lost 5 bases, with 12 bases between them. The CDR3 DNA sequence: TGTGCCAGCAATGGGGGGGCCTATCAGCCCCAGCATTTT. Protein: CASNGGAYQPQHF.

This rearrangement joins TRBV6-5 to TRBJ2-7; 9 bases match TRBD2. Germline V lookup: CDR1 MNHEY, CDR2 SVGAGI. This CDR3 has 15 amino acids. With 2 bases clipped from V and 4 bases from J, the junction kept 6 bases outside the gene matches. In DNA form, the CDR3 reads TGTGCCAGCAGTTACAGGGCGGGGGGGCAATACGAGCAGTACGTC. Its translation: CASSYRAGGQYEQYV.

The rearrangement links TRBV4-1 to TRBJ1-1; D unclear. The germline V and J ends were trimmed by 2 bases and 3 bases, with 10 bases remaining between them. The CDR3 totals 14 residues. Per the germline V gene, CDR1 is MGHRA and CDR2 is YSYEKL. CDR3 DNA: TGCGCCAGCAGCCAACGAGCTCCGGACACTGAAGCTTTCTTT. This codes for CASSQRAPDTEAFF.

This clonotype was observed a few times. This sequence joins TRBV5-4 and TRBJ2-1; 14 bases map to TRBD2. The CDR3 is 18 residues long. CDR1 and CDR2 from the germline V gene are SGHNT and YYREEE (reference sequence). Trimming took 4 bases from V and 3 from J; bases not matched to a gene: 9. In DNA form, the CDR3 reads TGTGCCAGCAGCACTAGACTAGCGGGAGGGCCAGACTACAATGAGCAGTTCTTC. Residues: CASSTRLAGGPDYNEQFF.

In its sample, this clonotype was seen once. The rearrangement joins TRBV3-1 to TRBJ2-6; D remains unclear. Germline assignment: CDR1 LGHDT and CDR2 YNNKEL (reference sequence). Trimming left V 6 bases short and J 0 bases short, with 9 bases between. The CDR3 has 15 amino acids. CDR3: CASRSDLSGANVLTF. The DNA of the CDR3 is TGTGCCAGCAGGTCCGACCTCTCTGGGGCCAACGTCCTGACTTTC. The whole variable domain, remainder taken from reference TRBV3-1 and TRBJ2-6, is DTAVSQTPKYLVTQMGNDKSIKCEQNLGHDTMYWYKQDSKKFLKIMFSYNNKELIINETVPNRFSPKSPDKAHLNLHINSLELGDSAVYFCASRSDLSGANVLTFGAGSRLTVL.

The chain joins TRBV7-8 to TRBJ2-1; 8 nucleotides align to TRBD2. With V trimmed by 2 bases and J by 8 bases, 14 bases remained unmatched. Germline V gene lookup returns CDR1 SGHVS and CDR2 FQNEAQ. The CDR3 has 17 amino acids. The CDR3 protein is CASSLLAAGTSGDEQFF. The CDR3 nucleotides read TGTGCCAGCAGCTTACTAGCAGCCGGGACTAGTGGTGATGAGCAGTTCTTC.

This chain uses TRBV5-5 with TRBJ2-2, with D unclear. The CDR3 runs 16 residues. CDR1 SGHKS and CDR2 YYEKEE come from the germline V gene (reference sequence). V lost 0 bases and J 0 bases, leaving 9 bases between the germline ends. The CDR3 spells CASSLVADANTGELFF. The CDR3 DNA follows: TGTGCCAGCAGCTTGGTTGCCGACGCGAACACCGGGGAGCTGTTTTTT.

This clonotype was seen a few times. The chain uses TRBV20-1 and TRBJ2-1, with TRBD2 identical over 7 bases. This CDR3 has 14 amino acids. Germline assignment: CDR1 DFQATT and CDR2 SNEGSKA (reference sequence). Trimming cost V 6 bases and J 8 bases; bases outside gene matches: 13. The CDR3 here is CSALGGRALDEQFF. CDR3 bases: TGCAGTGCCCTTGGGGGGAGGGCCTTGGATGAGCAGTTCTTC.

The rearrangement joins TRBV29-1 to TRBJ1-1, with unresolved D. V was pared by 4 bases and J by 0 bases, with 9 bases between. The CDR3 contains 13 residues. Germline loops: CDR1 SQVTM, CDR2 ANQGSEA. The CDR3 coding sequence is TGCAGCGTTGTTCAGAGAATGAACACTGAAGCTTTCTTT. It codes for CSVVQRMNTEAFF.

A few counts support this clonotype. The chain is built from TRBV6-2 or TRBV6-3 and TRBJ2-7, with 8 positions matching TRBD1. V shed 2 bases and J 4 bases; nucleotides not matched to a gene: 4. Per the germline V gene, CDR1 is MNHEY and CDR2 is SVGEGT. The CDR3 length is 14 residues. CDR3 amino acids: CASSYPGQEYEQYV. The CDR3 DNA is TGTGCCAGCAGTTACCCGGGACAGGAATACGAGCAGTACGTC.

This clonotype was seen a handful of times. This rearrangement joins TRBV7-8 to TRBJ2-5; weak D call: TRBD2 (6 bases). Germline V gene sequence: CDR1 SGHVS, CDR2 FQNEAQ. This CDR3 is built from 15 residues. V gave up 5 bases and J gave up 7 bases, with 20 bases separating them. This chain's CDR3 is CASSPPGLGLGTQYF. Here the CDR3 DNA reads TGTGCCAGCAGCCCCCCGGGACTCGGATTAGGGACCCAGTACTTC.

The sample holds a few counts of this clonotype. The chain is built from TRBV5-1 and TRBJ2-1, with TRBD2 identical over 8 bases. Germline V gene lookup returns CDR1 SGHRS and CDR2 YFSETQ. This CDR3 is 15 amino acids long. V lost 0 bases, J lost 9 bases, and 8 bases stayed unmatched. The CDR3 DNA reads TGCGCCAGCAGCTTGGGGTTAGCGGGGAGAATTGAGCAGTTCTTC. Encoded protein: CASSLGLAGRIEQFF.

A few counts support this clonotype. The chain has TRBV7-2 and TRBJ2-1; tentative D call: TRBD1 (6 bases). Germline V CDR1 and CDR2: SGHTA, FQGNSA. V was trimmed by 5 bases and J by 2 bases, leaving 19 bases between them. The CDR3 has 17 residues. CDR3 sequence: CASSPFSLGDTYNEQFF. As DNA, the CDR3 is TGTGCCAGCAGCCCCTTTAGTCTCGGGGACACCTACAATGAGCAGTTCTTC.

V is TRBV5-1 and J is TRBJ2-1, with a possible D match to TRBD1 (6 bases). V lost 4 bases to trimming and J lost 8 bases, with 19 bases between them. CDR3 length: 15 residues. The germline CDR1 and CDR2 sequences are SGHRS and YFSETQ. CDR3 in amino acids: CASSEGHLANDEQFF. Written as DNA, the CDR3 is TGCGCCAGCAGCGAGGGACACCTAGCCAACGATGAGCAGTTCTTC.

The genes are TRBV11-1 and TRBJ2-1, with D perhaps assigned TRBD1 or TRBD2 (7 bases each). The CDR3 extends over 18 amino acids. The germline gives CDR1 SGHAT, CDR2 FQDESV (reference sequence). V lost 5 bases to trimming and J lost 0 bases, with 20 bases between them. CDR3 loop: CASSRGGGGLGSYNEQFF. The CDR3 DNA follows: TGTGCCAGCAGCCGAGGGGGAGGGGGCCTGGGCTCCTACAATGAGCAGTTCTTC.

This clonotype has a count of ten or more. The chain uses TRBV12-3 or TRBV12-4 and TRBJ2-7; D is unclear. This CDR3 is built from 13 residues. Trimming removed 7 bases from V and 0 bases from J, with 10 bases in between. The CDR3 protein is CASTPSLSYEQYF. The CDR3 nucleotides read TGTGCCAGCACCCCGTCGCTCTCCTACGAGCAGTACTTC.

The chain employs TRBV3-1 and TRBJ1-1; possible D gene TRBD1, 5 bases. From germline, CDR1 is LGHDT and CDR2 YNNKEL (reference sequence). The length of the CDR3 is 14 residues. Trimming pared 2 bases from V and 11 bases from J, leaving 18 bases between. The CDR3 nucleotides are TGTGCCAGCAGCCAACCGGGGACGGCCCCTGGGGCTTTCTTT. Translation: CASSQPGTAPGAFF. The complete variable domain, with remaining parts taken from reference TRBV3-1 and TRBJ1-1, reads DTAVSQTPKYLVTQMGNDKSIKCEQNLGHDTMYWYKQDSKKFLKIMFSYNNKELIINETVPNRFSPKSPDKAHLNLHINSLELGDSAVYFCASSQPGTAPGAFFGQGTRLTVV.

The rearrangement joins TRBV27 to TRBJ1-5; D uncertain. V was pared by 2 bases and J by 4 bases, with 6 bases between. CDR1 is MNHEY, CDR2 SMNVEV, per germline (reference sequence). The CDR3 length is 13 residues. As DNA, the CDR3 is TGTGCCAGCAGTTTAGAACTTAATCAGCCCCAGCATTTT. Its translation is CASSLELNQPQHF.

V gene TRBV18 combines with J gene TRBJ2-3; 8 positions agree with TRBD2. Germline V gives CDR1 KGHSH, CDR2 LQKENI. The CDR3 consists of 15 residues. The V and J ends lost 2 bases and 5 bases, in that order; junction bases with no gene match: 6. CDR3 sequence (DNA): TGTGCCAGCTCACCAACGGGACTAGGGATAGATACGCAGTATTTT. Translated: CASSPTGLGIDTQYF. Drawing the rest from reference TRBV18 and TRBJ2-3, the complete variable domain is NAGVMQNPRHLVRRRGQEARLRCSPMKGHSHVYWYRQLPEEGLKFMVYLQKENIIDESGMPKERFSAEFPKEGPSILRIQQVVRGDSAAYFCASSPTGLGIDTQYFGPGTRLTVL.

V gene TRBV6-5 combines with J gene TRBJ1-2; D remains ambiguous. Germline CDR1 is MNHEY and CDR2 is SVGAGI. The CDR3 runs to 13 residues. V lost 0 bases and J lost 4, with 6 bases in between. This CDR3 is CASSYSDIYGYTF. CDR3 DNA sequence: TGTGCCAGCAGTTACTCTGACATCTATGGCTACACCTTC.

The genes are TRBV3-1 and TRBJ2-2, with 9 bases identical to TRBD2. V was pared by 1 base and J by 7 bases, with 7 bases of the junction left unmatched. CDR3 length: 16 amino acids. Germline CDR1 LGHDT, CDR2 YNNKEL (reference sequence). Here the CDR3 reads CASSQGAAGGGGELFF. The DNA for the CDR3 is TGTGCCAGCAGCCAAGGCGCAGCGGGAGGTGGCGGGGAGCTGTTTTTT.